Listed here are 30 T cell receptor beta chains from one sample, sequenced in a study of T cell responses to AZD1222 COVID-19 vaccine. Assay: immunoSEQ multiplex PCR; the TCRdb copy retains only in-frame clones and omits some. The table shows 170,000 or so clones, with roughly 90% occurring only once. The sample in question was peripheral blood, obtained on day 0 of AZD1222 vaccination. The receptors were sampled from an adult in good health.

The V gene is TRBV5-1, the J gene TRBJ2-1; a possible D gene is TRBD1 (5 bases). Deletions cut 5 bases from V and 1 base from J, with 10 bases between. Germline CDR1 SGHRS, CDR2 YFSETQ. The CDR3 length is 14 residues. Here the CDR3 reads CASSQAGSYNEQFF. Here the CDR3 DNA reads TGCGCCAGCAGTCAAGCAGGGTCCTACAATGAGCAGTTCTTC. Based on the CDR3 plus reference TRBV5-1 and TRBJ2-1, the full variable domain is KAGVTQTPRYLIKTRGQQVTLSCSPISGHRSVSWYQQTPGQGLQFLFEYFSETQRNKGNFPGRFSGRQFSNSRSEMNVSTLELGDSALYLCASSQAGSYNEQFFGPGTRLTVL.

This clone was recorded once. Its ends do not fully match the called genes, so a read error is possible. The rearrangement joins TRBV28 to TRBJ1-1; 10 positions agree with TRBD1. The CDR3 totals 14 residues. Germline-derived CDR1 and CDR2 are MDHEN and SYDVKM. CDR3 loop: CASRLYGDRGEAFF. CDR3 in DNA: TGTGCCAGCAGGTTATATGGGGACAGGGGCGAAGCTTTCTTT.

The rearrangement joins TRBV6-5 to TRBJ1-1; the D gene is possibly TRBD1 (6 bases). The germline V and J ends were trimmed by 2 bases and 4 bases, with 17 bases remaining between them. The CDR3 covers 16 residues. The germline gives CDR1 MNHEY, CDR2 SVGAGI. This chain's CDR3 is CASSYTGGRGGTEAFF. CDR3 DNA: TGTGCCAGCAGTTACACCGGTGGCAGGGGAGGCACTGAAGCTTTCTTT.

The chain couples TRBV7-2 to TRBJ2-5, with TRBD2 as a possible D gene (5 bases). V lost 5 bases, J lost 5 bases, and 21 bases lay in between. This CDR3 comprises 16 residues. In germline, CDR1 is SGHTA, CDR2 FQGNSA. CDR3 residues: CASSLLPAGGEETQYF. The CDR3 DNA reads TGTGCCAGCAGCCTACTACCCGCGGGCGGAGAGGAGACCCAGTACTTC.

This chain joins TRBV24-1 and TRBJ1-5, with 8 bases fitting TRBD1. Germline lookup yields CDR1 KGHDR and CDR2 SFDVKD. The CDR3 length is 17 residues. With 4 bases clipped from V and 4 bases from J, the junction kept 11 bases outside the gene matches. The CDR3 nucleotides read TGTGCCACCAGTGACCTCCCCGGACAGGGACTAAATCAGCCCCAGCATTTT. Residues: CATSDLPGQGLNQPQHF.

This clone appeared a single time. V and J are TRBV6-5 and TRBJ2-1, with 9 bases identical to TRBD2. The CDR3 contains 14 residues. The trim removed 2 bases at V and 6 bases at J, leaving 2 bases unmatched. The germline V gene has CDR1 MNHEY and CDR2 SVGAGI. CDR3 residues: CASSYLAGSNEQFF. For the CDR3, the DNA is TGTGCCAGCAGTTACCTAGCGGGAAGCAATGAGCAGTTCTTC.

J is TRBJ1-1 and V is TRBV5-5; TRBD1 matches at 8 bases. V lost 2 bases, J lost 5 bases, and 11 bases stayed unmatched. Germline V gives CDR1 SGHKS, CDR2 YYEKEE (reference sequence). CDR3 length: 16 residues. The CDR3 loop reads CASSLQIDRGLTEAFF. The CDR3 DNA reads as TGTGCCAGCAGCTTACAAATTGACAGGGGTTTGACTGAAGCTTTCTTT.

The CDR3 DNA follows: TGTGCCATCAGTGAGAGGACGTCCGATGAGCAGTTCTTC. Amino acid sequence: CAISERTSDEQFF. V and J are TRBV10-3 and TRBJ2-1; D gene unclear. The CDR3 runs 13 residues. Germline V gene data show CDR1 as ENHRY and CDR2 as SYGVKD. Trimming shortened V by 2 bases and J by 8 bases, and 10 bases separated the two germline ends.

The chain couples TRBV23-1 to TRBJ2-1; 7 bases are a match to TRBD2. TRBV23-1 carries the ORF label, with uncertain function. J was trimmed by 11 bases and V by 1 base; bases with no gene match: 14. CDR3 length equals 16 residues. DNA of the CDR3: TGCGCCAGCAGTCAATGTAGACTTCGGGGGGTGGCGCAGCAGTTCTTC. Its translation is CASSQCRLRGVAQQFF.

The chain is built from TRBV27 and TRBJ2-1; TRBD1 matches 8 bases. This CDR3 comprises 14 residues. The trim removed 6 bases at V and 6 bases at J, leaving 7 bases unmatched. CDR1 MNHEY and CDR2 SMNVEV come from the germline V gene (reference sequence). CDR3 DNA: TGTGCCAGCAGCGGACAGGGAGGCTTCAATGAGCAGTTCTTC. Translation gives CASSGQGGFNEQFF.

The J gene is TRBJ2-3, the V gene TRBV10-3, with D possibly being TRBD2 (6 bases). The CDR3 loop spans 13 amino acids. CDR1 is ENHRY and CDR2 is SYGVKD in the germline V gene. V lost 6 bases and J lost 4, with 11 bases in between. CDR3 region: CAIREGSADTQYF. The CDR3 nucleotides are TGTGCCATCAGGGAGGGGAGCGCAGATACGCAGTATTTT.

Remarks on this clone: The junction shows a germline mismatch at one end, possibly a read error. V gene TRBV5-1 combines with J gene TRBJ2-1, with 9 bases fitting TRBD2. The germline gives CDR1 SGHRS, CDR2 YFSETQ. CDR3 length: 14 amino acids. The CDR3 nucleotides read TGCGCCAGCAGCTCCTCGACTAGCGGCAATGAGCAATTCTTC. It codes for CASSSSTSGNEQFF.

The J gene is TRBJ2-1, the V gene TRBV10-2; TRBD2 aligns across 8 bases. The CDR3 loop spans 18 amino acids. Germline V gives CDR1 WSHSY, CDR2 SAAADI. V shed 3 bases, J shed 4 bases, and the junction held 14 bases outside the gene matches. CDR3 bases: TGCGCCAGCAGTGACCTACGTGCTGGGGTAGCGGGGTACAATGAGCAGTTCTTC. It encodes CASSDLRAGVAGYNEQFF.

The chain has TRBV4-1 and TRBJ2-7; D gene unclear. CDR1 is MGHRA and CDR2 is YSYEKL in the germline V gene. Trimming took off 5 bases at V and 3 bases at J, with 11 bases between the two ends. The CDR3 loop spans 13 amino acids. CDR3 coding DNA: TGCGCCAGCAGCGCCCTGGGTGACTACGAGCAGTACTTC. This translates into CASSALGDYEQYF.

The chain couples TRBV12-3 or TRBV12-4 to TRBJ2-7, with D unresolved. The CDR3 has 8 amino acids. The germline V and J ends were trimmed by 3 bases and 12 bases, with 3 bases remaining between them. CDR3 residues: CASSLWYF. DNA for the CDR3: TGTGCCAGCAGTTTGTGGTACTTC.

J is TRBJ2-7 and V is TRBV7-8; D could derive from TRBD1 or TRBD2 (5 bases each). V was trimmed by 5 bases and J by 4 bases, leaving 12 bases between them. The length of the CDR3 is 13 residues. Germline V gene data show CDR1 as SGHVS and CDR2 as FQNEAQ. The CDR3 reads CASSNHGGYEQYF. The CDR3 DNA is TGTGCCAGCAGCAACCATGGGGGATACGAGCAGTACTTC.

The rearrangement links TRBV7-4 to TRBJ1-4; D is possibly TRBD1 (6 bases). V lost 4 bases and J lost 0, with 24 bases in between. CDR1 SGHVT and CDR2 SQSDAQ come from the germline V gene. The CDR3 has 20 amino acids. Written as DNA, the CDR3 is TGTGCCAGCAGCTCCTCTGACAGGAGAAAAAGATGTGCAACTAATGAAAAACTGTTTTTT. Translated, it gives CASSSSDRRKRCATNEKLFF.

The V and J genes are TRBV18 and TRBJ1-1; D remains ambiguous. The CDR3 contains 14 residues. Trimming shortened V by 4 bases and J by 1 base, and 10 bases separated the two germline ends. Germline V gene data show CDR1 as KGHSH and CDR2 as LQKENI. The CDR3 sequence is CASSLTDGNTEAFF. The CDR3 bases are TGTGCCAGCTCACTAACCGACGGGAACACTGAAGCTTTCTTT.

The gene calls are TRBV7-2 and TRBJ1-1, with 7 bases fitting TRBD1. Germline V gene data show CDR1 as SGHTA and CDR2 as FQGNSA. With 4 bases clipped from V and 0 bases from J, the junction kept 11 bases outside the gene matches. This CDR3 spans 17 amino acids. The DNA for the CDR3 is TGTGCCAGCAGCTCGTTTTCCCGGGGACAGATGAACACTGAAGCTTTCTTT. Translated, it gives CASSSFSRGQMNTEAFF.

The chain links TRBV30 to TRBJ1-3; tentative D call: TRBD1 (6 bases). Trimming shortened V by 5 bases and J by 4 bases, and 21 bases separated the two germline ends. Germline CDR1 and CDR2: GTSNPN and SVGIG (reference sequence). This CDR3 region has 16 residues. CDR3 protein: CAWALYDDRKGNTIYF. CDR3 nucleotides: TGTGCCTGGGCACTATATGATGACAGGAAGGGAAACACCATATATTTT.

Here the CDR3 DNA reads TGTGCCAGTAGTATCCAATGGGACACTGAAGCTTTCTTT. This sequence encodes CASSIQWDTEAFF. The chain carries TRBV19 and TRBJ1-1; D gene ambiguous. This CDR3 is 13 amino acids long. Trimming left V 3 bases short and J 3 bases short, with 8 bases between. Germline V lookup: CDR1 LNHDA, CDR2 SQIVND (reference sequence). The full variable domain, in which reference TRBV19 and TRBJ1-1 provide the parts outside the CDR3, is DGGITQSPKYLFRKEGQNVTLSCEQNLNHDAMYWYRQDPGQGLRLIYYSQIVNDFQKGDIAEGYSVSREKKESFPLTVTSAQKNPTAFYLCASSIQWDTEAFFGQGTRLTVV.

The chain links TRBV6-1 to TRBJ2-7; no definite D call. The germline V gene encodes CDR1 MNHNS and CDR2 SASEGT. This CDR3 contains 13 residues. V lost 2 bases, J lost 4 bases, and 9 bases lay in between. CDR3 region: CASSESISYEQYF. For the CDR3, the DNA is TGTGCCAGCAGTGAAAGCATCTCGTACGAGCAGTACTTC.

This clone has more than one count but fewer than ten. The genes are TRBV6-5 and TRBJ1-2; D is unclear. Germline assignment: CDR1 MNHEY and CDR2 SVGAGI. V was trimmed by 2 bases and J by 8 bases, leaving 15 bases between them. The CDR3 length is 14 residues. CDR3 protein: CASSYGLAVKGYTF. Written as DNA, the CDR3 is TGTGCCAGCAGTTACGGTCTGGCGGTAAAAGGCTACACCTTC.

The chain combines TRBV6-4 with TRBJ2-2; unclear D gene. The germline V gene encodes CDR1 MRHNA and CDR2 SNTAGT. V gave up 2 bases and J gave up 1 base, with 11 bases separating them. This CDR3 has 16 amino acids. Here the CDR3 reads CASSDAKTWNTGELFF. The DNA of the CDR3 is TGTGCCAGCAGTGACGCAAAGACTTGGAACACCGGGGAGCTGTTTTTT.

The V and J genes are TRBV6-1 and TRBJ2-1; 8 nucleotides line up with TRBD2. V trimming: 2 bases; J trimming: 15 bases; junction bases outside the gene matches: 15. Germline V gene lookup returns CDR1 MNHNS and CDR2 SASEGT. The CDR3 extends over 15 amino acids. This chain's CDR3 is CASSEPKGSGRYRFF. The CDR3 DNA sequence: TGTGCCAGCAGTGAACCCAAGGGGAGCGGGAGATACCGGTTCTTC.

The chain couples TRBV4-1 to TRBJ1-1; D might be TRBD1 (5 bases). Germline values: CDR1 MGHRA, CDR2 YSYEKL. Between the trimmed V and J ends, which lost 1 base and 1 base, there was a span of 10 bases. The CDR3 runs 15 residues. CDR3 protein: CASSQVRGTNTEAFF. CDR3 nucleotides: TGCGCCAGCAGCCAAGTACGAGGGACGAACACTGAAGCTTTCTTT.

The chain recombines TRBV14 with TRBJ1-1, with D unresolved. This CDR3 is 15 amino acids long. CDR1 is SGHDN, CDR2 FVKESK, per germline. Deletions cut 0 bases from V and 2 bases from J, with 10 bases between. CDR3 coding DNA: TGTGCCAGCAGCCAAGATGGCAGGTTCAACACTGAAGCTTTCTTT. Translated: CASSQDGRFNTEAFF.

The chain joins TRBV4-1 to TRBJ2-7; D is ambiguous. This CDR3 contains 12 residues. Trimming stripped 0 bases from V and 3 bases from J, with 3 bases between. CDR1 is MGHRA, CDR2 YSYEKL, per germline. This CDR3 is CASSQDSYEQYF. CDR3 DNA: TGCGCCAGCAGCCAAGATAGCTACGAGCAGTACTTC.

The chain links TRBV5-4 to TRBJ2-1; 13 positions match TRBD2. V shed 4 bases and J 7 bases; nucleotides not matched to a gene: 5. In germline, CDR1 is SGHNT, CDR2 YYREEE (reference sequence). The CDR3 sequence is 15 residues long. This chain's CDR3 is CASSGLAGAINEQFF. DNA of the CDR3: TGTGCCAGCAGCGGACTAGCGGGGGCCATAAATGAGCAGTTCTTC.

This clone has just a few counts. DNA for the CDR3: TGCGCCAGCAGCCCTGGACAGGGGGCAAGGGATTTTTCACCCCTCCACTTT. Encoded protein: CASSPGQGARDFSPLHF. V is TRBV5-1 and J is TRBJ1-6, with 11 bases matching TRBD1. The J segment lost 9 bases and the V segment lost 4 bases, leaving 12 bases of the junction unmatched. The CDR3 sequence is 17 residues long. Germline CDR1 reads SGHRS; CDR2 reads YFSETQ.